The following is a T cell receptor (beta chain) sequence with its context. These data originate in a study of blood T cell repertoires in COVID-19. As for the study in general: Donors in the United States, Italy and Spain gave samples during acute or convalescent COVID-19. From T cells, B-cell-depleted T cells, or PBMCs came the material, which was cDNA or gDNA.

Original processing notes: Amplification from reference gene primers served as the basis for estimated nucleated cell counts. TCRdb keeps only in-frame clones here, not all; method: immunoSEQ multiplex PCR. V and J calls and clone size follow that table, whereas D and trimming were derived from the DNA. The data hold around 200,000 clones, with about 90% observed a single time. The CDR3 extends over 17 amino acids. Germline trimming cut 6 bases from V and 6 bases from J; bases unmatched to any gene: 16. The germline V gene encodes CDR1 MDHEN and CDR2 SYDVKM. This receptor was taken from a woman aged 18-35 years who had recovered from COVID-19. This chain uses TRBV28 with TRBJ2-2, with 7 bases fitting TRBD1. The sample consisted of peripheral blood. CDR3 sequence (DNA): TGTGCCAGCAGCCGGTCACCCGGGACAGTCTGGCCCGGGGAGCTGTTTTTT. Protein: CASSRSPGTVWPGELFF.